The T cell receptor (beta chain) under discussion was sequenced for a study of T-cell reconstitution after alpha-beta-depleted transplantation in children. This clonotype was counted a few times. The TCRbeta library incorporated unique molecular identifiers. TCRdb re-called the PCR reads through MiXCR, storing one row per CDR3 protein. The sample lists about 980,000 distinct CDR3 sequences; roughly 31% were seen once. This material consisted of PBMCs, mostly from graft donor cells, taken 360 days after TCRalphabeta/CD19-depleted stem cell transplant. The sequence came from a boy in the first two years of life who had a stem cell transplant for SCID, so the T cells may come from the graft donor.

CDR3: CASSGQGSHQPQHF. The CDR3 DNA follows: TGTGCCAGCAGTGGACAGGGGTCGCATCAGCCCCAGCATTTT. The chain joins TRBV3-1 to TRBJ1-5; 9 nucleotides agree with TRBD1. There are 14 residues in the CDR3. V gave up 6 bases and J gave up 5 bases; unmatched junction bases: 5. Germline CDR1 is LGHDT and CDR2 is YNNKEL (reference sequence).